This T cell receptor beta chain is drawn from a study of T-cell memory formation after mild COVID-19. Study context: Largely donor-specific sequence clusters came from a couple of donors. Study results and limitations: A second wave expanding day 15 to 37 was CD4+-biased; contracting clones were balanced. Some clones that responded were present in memory (sampled pre-infection), which suggests cross-reactive memory joined.

Using constant-segment primers, 5'RACE produced TCR alpha and TCR beta cDNA libraries carrying sample barcodes and UMIs. TCRdb re-called the 5' RACE reads through MiXCR, storing one row per CDR3 protein. In the table there are around 450,000 distinct CDR3 sequences, 24% of which are singletons. This clonotype was counted a few times. Its antigen is as yet unknown. This CDR3 spans 12 amino acids. The germline V gene has CDR1 SNHLY and CDR2 FYNNEI. The germline V and J ends were trimmed by 6 bases and 6 bases, with 8 bases remaining between them. Material for sequencing was PBMCs or a T cell subset sorted from them (not recorded which). The chain has TRBV2 and TRBJ2-2; either TRBD1 or TRBD2 may fit D (5 bases each). The clonotype was recovered from an adult woman who had mild COVID-19 (a few samples of this study predate the infection). Cell type and time point are not known. The CDR3 DNA sequence: TGTGCCAGCAGGGGGGTGGCCGGGGAGCTGTTTTTT. This gives the protein CASRGVAGELFF.